These 12 T cell receptor beta chains came from one sample sequenced in a study of human T cells and chemical hapten exposure (dated by TCRdb to 2020 to 2022). The meaning of the sample's time point label: patch test 1, 2 weeks after DPC sensitization. The label giving this sample's treatment or condition can be read as: therapeutic diphenylcyclopropenone sensitization with weekly scalp DPC. Libraries were constructed by RACE. Sequencing took place on a NextSeq 500. TCRdb applied fastp at Q25 and MiXCR to the public reads, then kept only in-frame beta chains. Every entry covers one CDR3 protein and lists the most common genes and DNA from its rows. A total of under 200,000 distinct CDR3 sequences appear in this sample, around 13% of them only once. Together, the top ten hold 1.7% of the sample. The material was whole blood, obtained in connection with sensitization to the hapten diphenylcyclopropenone (DPC). The source of these receptors is a woman aged 25 to 39 with alopecia areata. Some clones in this sample may be carry-over from other donors' samples.

The V and J genes are TRBV9 and TRBJ2-5, with TRBD2 matching over 9 bases. Germline V gives CDR1 SGDLS, CDR2 YYNGEE. The CDR3 consists of 15 residues. Trimming at V came to 4 bases and at J to 4 bases, leaving 8 bases not matched to a gene. The CDR3 nucleotides are TGTGCCAGCAGCACAGGGACTAGCTTACCAGAGACCCAGTACTTC. Translated: CASSTGTSLPETQYF.

The V call is TRBV20-1, the J call TRBJ2-5; a weak D match, TRBD2 (6 bases). The CDR3 contains 15 residues. CDR1 and CDR2 from the germline V gene are DFQATT and SNEGSKA (reference sequence). Trimming removed 3 bases at V and 5 bases at J, with 19 bases between. CDR3 bases: TGCAGTGCTAGCATGTCCCACCCGGGGGAGGAGACCCAGTACTTC. This sequence encodes CSASMSHPGEETQYF.

The chain is built from TRBV12-3 or TRBV12-4 and TRBJ2-1; no firm D call. The CDR3 extends over 13 amino acids. V was clipped by 5 bases and J by 7 bases, with 12 bases between them. CDR3 sequence (DNA): TGTGCCAGCAGTCAACTTCGGGCTAATGAGCAGTTCTTC. Translation: CASSQLRANEQFF.

The chain carries TRBV6-2 or TRBV6-3 and TRBJ2-3; D may be TRBD2 (6 bases). Germline-derived CDR1 and CDR2 are MNHEY and SVGEGT. CDR3 length: 18 residues. V gave up 0 bases and J gave up 0 bases, with 16 bases separating them. The CDR3 loop reads CASSYSARDSRSTDTQYF. In DNA, the CDR3 is TGTGCCAGCAGTTACTCGGCCCGGGACTCCCGAAGCACAGATACGCAGTATTTT.

The table lists this clonotype with a few counts. This chain uses TRBV9 with TRBJ1-1; D is unclear. Trimming pared 3 bases from V and 1 base from J, leaving 13 bases between. There are 15 residues in the CDR3. Germline V gene sequence: CDR1 SGDLS, CDR2 YYNGEE. CDR3 loop: CASSGRAGENTEAFF. The DNA of the CDR3 is TGTGCCAGCAGCGGAAGGGCCGGGGAGAACACTGAAGCTTTCTTT.

The chain carries TRBV12-3 or TRBV12-4 and TRBJ1-2, with a weak D call TRBD1 (5 bases). V was pared by 6 bases and J by 5 bases, with 16 bases between. This CDR3 has 14 residues. The CDR3 sequence is CASSTRVVGYGYTF. CDR3 DNA sequence: TGTGCCAGCAGCACCAGGGTCGTCGGGTATGGCTACACCTTC.

This clonotype was seen only a few times. The chain uses TRBV18 and TRBJ1-2; D is undetermined. Trimming stripped 0 bases from V and 8 bases from J, with 13 bases between. Germline-derived CDR1 and CDR2 are KGHSH and LQKENI. The CDR3 is made up of 14 amino acids. The CDR3, as DNA: TGTGCCAGCTCACCACCCAACCACAGAGGGGGCTACACCTTC. This translates into CASSPPNHRGGYTF.

The genes are TRBV23-1 and TRBJ2-7; 8 nucleotides align to TRBD1. TRBV23-1 is an ORF; its function is uncertain. This CDR3 spans 16 amino acids. Trimming at V came to 3 bases and at J to 2 bases, leaving 9 bases not matched to a gene. The CDR3 sequence is CASSHPQRQGPYEQYF. The CDR3 DNA is TGCGCCAGCAGTCACCCACAGCGACAGGGGCCCTACGAGCAGTACTTC.

The chain employs TRBV6-5 and TRBJ1-3; D call uncertain. Germline V gives CDR1 MNHEY, CDR2 SVGAGI. Trimming removed 7 bases from V and 0 bases from J, with 10 bases in between. The length of the CDR3 is 14 residues. In DNA form, the CDR3 reads TGTGCCAGCATTGGCAGCTTCTCTGGAAACACCATATATTTT. Its protein is CASIGSFSGNTIYF.

The V and J genes are TRBV6-2 or TRBV6-3 and TRBJ1-1, with TRBD1 matching over 11 bases. The V segment lost 2 bases and the J segment 5 bases; nucleotides outside the gene matches: 4. The V gene's germline CDR1 is MNHEY and CDR2 SVGEGT. The CDR3 totals 15 residues. This CDR3 is CASSYGTGGRTEAFF. CDR3 DNA: TGTGCCAGCAGTTACGGGACAGGGGGTCGGACTGAAGCTTTCTTT.

The V and J genes are TRBV19 and TRBJ2-3; 11 nucleotides match TRBD2. Unmatched junction bases numbered 18, after V lost 5 bases and J lost 5 bases. The CDR3 covers 19 residues. CDR1 LNHDA and CDR2 SQIVND come from the germline V gene (reference sequence). Here the CDR3 reads CASSPKTSGVFPHRDTQYF. The CDR3, as DNA: TGTGCCAGTAGTCCTAAGACTAGCGGGGTCTTCCCCCACAGAGATACGCAGTATTTT.

The chain uses TRBV5-1 and TRBJ1-1; D not certain. The CDR3 contains 15 residues. The germline CDR1 and CDR2 sequences are SGHRS and YFSETQ. V was pared by 2 bases and J by 0 bases, with 11 bases between. The CDR3 nucleotides read TGCGCCAGCAGCTTCGAGGGAGGCATGAACACTGAAGCTTTCTTT. Its translation is CASSFEGGMNTEAFF. The full variable domain, rest sourced from reference TRBV5-1 and TRBJ1-1, is KAGVTQTPRYLIKTRGQQVTLSCSPISGHRSVSWYQQTPGQGLQFLFEYFSETQRNKGNFPGRFSGRQFSNSRSEMNVSTLELGDSALYLCASSFEGGMNTEAFFGQGTRLTVV.